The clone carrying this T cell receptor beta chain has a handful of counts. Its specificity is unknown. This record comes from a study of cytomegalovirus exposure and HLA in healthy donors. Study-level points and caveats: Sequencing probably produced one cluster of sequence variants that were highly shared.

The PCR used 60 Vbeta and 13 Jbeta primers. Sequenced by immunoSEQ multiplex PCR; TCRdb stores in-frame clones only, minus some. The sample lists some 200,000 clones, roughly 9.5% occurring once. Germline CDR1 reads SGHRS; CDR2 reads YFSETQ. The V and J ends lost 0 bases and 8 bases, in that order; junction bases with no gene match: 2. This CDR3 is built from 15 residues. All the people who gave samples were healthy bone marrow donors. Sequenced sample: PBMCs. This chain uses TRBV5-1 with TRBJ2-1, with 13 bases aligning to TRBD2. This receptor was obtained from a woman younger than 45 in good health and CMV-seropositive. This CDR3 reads CASSLGLAGGDEQFF. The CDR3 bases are TGCGCCAGCAGCTTGGGACTAGCGGGGGGCGATGAGCAGTTCTTC.